This T cell receptor (beta chain) was documented in a study of blood T cell repertoires in COVID-19. This table comes from immunoSEQ multiplex PCR, and its TCRdb copy is limited to in-frame clones, with some not included. This table holds about 200,000 clones, roughly 92% found once. Patients from Seattle were sampled longitudinally, starting during active infection. The clonotype was recovered from a man aged 25-40 years with COVID-19, enrolled during active disease. The sample consisted of peripheral blood.

CDR3 residues: CASSLDSGGHYEQYF. As DNA, the CDR3 is TGTGCCAGCAGCTTAGATAGCGGGGGGCACTACGAGCAGTACTTC. V is TRBV7-6 and J is TRBJ2-7; 10 bases are shared with TRBD2. This CDR3 has 15 amino acids. The germline V gene encodes CDR1 SGHVS and CDR2 FNYEAQ. Trimming at V came to 1 base and at J to 3 bases, leaving 3 bases not matched to a gene.